This T cell receptor beta chain was sequenced during a study of cytomegalovirus exposure and HLA in healthy donors. The PCR used 60 Vbeta and 13 Jbeta primers. Using immunoSEQ multiplex PCR, the repertoire was profiled, and TCRdb retains in-frame clones only, with some absent. Of about 55,000 clones in the sample, nearly 85% were seen once. V was cut by 2 bases and J by 2 bases, with 8 bases left in between. The length of the CDR3 is 14 residues. Looked up from germline, CDR1 is MRHNA and CDR2 is SNTAGT. This receptor was obtained from a man aged 25 to 40 in good health and CMV-seronegative. The V and J genes are TRBV6-4 and TRBJ2-3; D may be TRBD2 (7 bases). Sequencing was done on a sample of PBMCs. The CDR3 sequence: CASSDGGATDTQYF. The CDR3 bases are TGTGCCAGCAGTGACGGGGGGGCCACAGATACGCAGTATTTT.